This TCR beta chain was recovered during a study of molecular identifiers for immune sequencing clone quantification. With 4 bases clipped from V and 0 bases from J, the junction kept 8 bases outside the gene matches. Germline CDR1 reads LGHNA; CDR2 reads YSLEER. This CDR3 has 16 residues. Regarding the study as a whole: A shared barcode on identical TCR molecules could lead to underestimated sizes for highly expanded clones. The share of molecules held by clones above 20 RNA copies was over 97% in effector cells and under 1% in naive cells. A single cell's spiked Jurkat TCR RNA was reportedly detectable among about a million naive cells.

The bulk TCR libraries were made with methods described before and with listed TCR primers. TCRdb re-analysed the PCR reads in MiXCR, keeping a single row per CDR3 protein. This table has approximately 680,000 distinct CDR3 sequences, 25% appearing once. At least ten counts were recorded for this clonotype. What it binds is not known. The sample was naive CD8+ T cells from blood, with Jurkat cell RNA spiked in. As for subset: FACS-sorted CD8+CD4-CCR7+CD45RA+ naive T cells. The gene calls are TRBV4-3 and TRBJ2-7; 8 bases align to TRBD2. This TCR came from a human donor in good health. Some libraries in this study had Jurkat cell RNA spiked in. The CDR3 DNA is TGCGCCAGCAGCCCCGGACTAGCCTCAAGCTCCTACGAGCAGTACTTC. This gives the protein CASSPGLASSSYEQYF.